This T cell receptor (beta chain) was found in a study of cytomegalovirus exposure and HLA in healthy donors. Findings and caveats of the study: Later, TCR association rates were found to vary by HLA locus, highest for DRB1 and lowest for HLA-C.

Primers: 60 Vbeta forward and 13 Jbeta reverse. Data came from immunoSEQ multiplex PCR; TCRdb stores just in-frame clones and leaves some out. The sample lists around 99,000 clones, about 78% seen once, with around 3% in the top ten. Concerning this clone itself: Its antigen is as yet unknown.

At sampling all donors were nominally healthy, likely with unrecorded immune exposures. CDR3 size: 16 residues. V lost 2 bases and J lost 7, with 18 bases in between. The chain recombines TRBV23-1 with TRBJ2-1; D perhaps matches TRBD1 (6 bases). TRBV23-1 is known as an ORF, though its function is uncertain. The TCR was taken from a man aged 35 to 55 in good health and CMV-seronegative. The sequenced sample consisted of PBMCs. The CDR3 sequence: CASSQPPGQNRNEQFF. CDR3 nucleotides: TGCGCCAGCAGTCAACCCCCCGGACAGAATAGAAATGAGCAGTTCTTC.